These T cell receptor beta chains were read from a single sample in a study of CD8 T cells in Susac syndrome. One entry per CDR3 protein results from TCRdb running MiXCR on the immunoSEQ multiplex PCR reads. The sample carries about 430,000 distinct CDR3 sequences, more than 70% recorded once. Material: CD8+ T cells from PBMCs. All receptors come from a human donor with multiple sclerosis. CDR3s include the opening cysteine and the closing phenylalanine or tryptophan. The D gene is left open where the match is weak. The listing skips clone size in some rows; elsewhere it reads once, few, many or a size class.

v_call	j_call	d_call	clone_size	cdr3_nt	cdr3_aa
TRBV12-3/TRBV12-4	TRBJ1-3	.	.	TGTGCCAGCAGTTTAGCGCCTCGGTTTCTGGACACCATATATTTT	CASSLAPRFLDTIYF
TRBV4-2	TRBJ2-7	TRBD2	.	TGTGCCAGCAGCCAGGGAGGGACTGCCGAGCAGTACTTC	CASSQGGTAEQYF
TRBV19	TRBJ2-1	.	.	TGTGCCAGTAGTCCAAAGGTCTCGGGACGGTACAATGAGCAGTTCTTC	CASSPKVSGRYNEQFF
TRBV20-1	TRBJ2-2	TRBD2	once	TGCAGTGCTAGAGGGACTAGCGGGGGGTTTACCGGGGAGCTGTTTTTT	CSARGTSGGFTGELFF
TRBV4-1	TRBJ2-1	TRBD2	.	TGCGCCAGCAGCCCAAGTCCGGGACTAGCGGGAGAAGGGTATGAGCAGTTCTTC	CASSPSPGLAGEGYEQFF
TRBV3-1	TRBJ1-1	TRBD1	few	TGTGCCAGCAGCCGGACAGGCTTGAACACTGAAGCTTTCTTT	CASSRTGLNTEAFF
TRBV5-1	TRBJ2-7	TRBD2	.	TGCGCCAGCAGTTTGGGGACTAGCGGGGGTTACGAGCAGTACTTC	CASSLGTSGGYEQYF
TRBV29-1	TRBJ2-7	.	.	TGCAGCGTTGAGAGAGAACCCTACGAGCAGTACTTC	CSVEREPYEQYF
TRBV7-8	TRBJ1-1	.	once	TGTGCCGGCAGCCTCCGGGACATTGACACTGAAGCTTTCTTT	CAGSLRDIDTEAFF
TRBV7-9	TRBJ1-4	.	.	TGTGCCAGCAGCTCGACGATCGAAAAACTGTTTTTT	CASSSTIEKLFF
TRBV20-1	TRBJ2-7	.	.	TGCAGTGCCTTGAGTGCAGGAGCCTACGAGCAGTACTTC	CSALSAGAYEQYF
TRBV15	TRBJ1-4	.	.	TGTGCCACCAGCAGAGTTCAGTCTAATGAAAAACTGTTTTTT	CATSRVQSNEKLFF
TRBV7-9	TRBJ2-1	TRBD2	.	TGTGCCAGCAGCCCGTTCGGGACTAGCGGTTCTTCGGAGCAGTTCTTC	CASSPFGTSGSSEQFF
TRBV12-2	TRBJ2-5	.	.	TGTGCAAGTCGCGCGACGACAGGGTTCGCCAGGGAGACCCAGTACTTC	CASRATTGFARETQYF
TRBV7-2	TRBJ2-4	TRBD1	few	TGTGCCAGCAGCTTAGATAAACGGACAGGGATTAACATTCAGTACTTC	CASSLDKRTGINIQYF
TRBV11-2	TRBJ2-3	.	.	TGTGCCAGCAGTTTCTTAGGAGATCTCACAGATACGCAGTATTTT	CASSFLGDLTDTQYF
TRBV27	TRBJ1-1	TRBD1	once	TGTGCCAGCAGATTGACAGGGCTGAACACTGAAGCTTTCTTT	CASRLTGLNTEAFF
TRBV6-5	TRBJ2-5	TRBD2	.	TGTGCCAGCAGTTACTCCCTCGGGGGGGCAGATCAAGAGACCCAGTACTTC	CASSYSLGGADQETQYF
TRBV5-4	TRBJ2-7	TRBD1	few	TGTGCCAGCAGCCCCGGGACAGACGAGCAGTACTTC	CASSPGTDEQYF
TRBV4-1	TRBJ2-3	.	.	TGCGCCAGCAGCCAACTGCAGCGGGGCACAGATACGCAGTATTTT	CASSQLQRGTDTQYF
TRBV29-1	TRBJ2-7	.	.	TGCAGCGTTGAAATACAGGAGAGCTCCTACGAGCAGTACTTC	CSVEIQESSYEQYF
TRBV14	TRBJ2-7	TRBD2	.	TGTGCCAGCAGCCCTCGGGAGGCGCTTCCTTACGAGCAGTACTTC	CASSPREALPYEQYF
TRBV11-2	TRBJ2-3	TRBD2	.	TGTGCCAGCAGCTTAGGGAGGGGAGGGACAGATACGCAGTATTTT	CASSLGRGGTDTQYF
TRBV11-1	TRBJ2-7	.	.	TGTGCCAGCAGCCCAGCGGCCGGGAGCCCCTACGAGCAGTACTTC	CASSPAAGSPYEQYF
TRBV30	TRBJ1-4	.	.	TGTGCCTGGAGCGGGGGGAACGGGGAAAAACTGTTTTTT	CAWSGGNGEKLFF
TRBV7-3	TRBJ2-7	.	.	TGTGCCAGCAGCTTATACGGGGAGTCCTACGAGCAGTACTTC	CASSLYGESYEQYF
TRBV27	TRBJ1-1	.	.	TGTGCCAGCAGTTTAAGTGGCCACCTTAACACTGAAGCTTTCTTT	CASSLSGHLNTEAFF
TRBV29-1	TRBJ2-7	.	.	TGCAGCGTAATGACAGGCGACTCCTACGAGCAGTACTTC	CSVMTGDSYEQYF
TRBV30	TRBJ2-7	TRBD2	.	TGTGCCGGGTTTGGGGGGGAACGGACCTACGAGCAGTACTTC	CAGFGGERTYEQYF
TRBV19	TRBJ2-7	.	few	TGTGCCAGTAGTTCCGAGGGGACTTACGAGCAGTACTTC	CASSSEGTYEQYF
TRBV4-1	TRBJ2-7	TRBD2	few	TGCGCCAGCAGCCAAGTCAGCGGGGGCCCTACCTACGAGCAGTACTTC	CASSQVSGGPTYEQYF
TRBV19	TRBJ1-1	TRBD1	once	TGTGCCAGTAGTATCTTGGCCGACAGGGACACTGAAGCTTTCTTT	CASSILADRDTEAFF
TRBV14	TRBJ2-3	.	.	TGTGCCAGCAGCCAAGATCGTCGTGTCGGAGATACGCAGTATTTT	CASSQDRRVGDTQYF
TRBV29-1	TRBJ2-7	.	few	TGCAGCGTTGTGGGCGTTAGCTCCTACGAGCAGTACTTC	CSVVGVSSYEQYF
TRBV28	TRBJ2-1	TRBD2	.	TGTGCCAGCAGTTTAAGCGGGATCCTGAGGAACGGGCTTTTCGATGAGCAGTTCTTC	CASSLSGILRNGLFDEQFF
TRBV20-1	TRBJ2-3	TRBD2	once	TGCAGTGCTCAAACCCTTCTAGCGGGGGGGCCAAGTGGCACAGATACGCAGTATTTT	CSAQTLLAGGPSGTDTQYF
TRBV29-1	TRBJ1-1	TRBD1	few	TGTAGCGTTCTCGAGACAGGGAGCCCTGGAGCTTTCTTT	CSVLETGSPGAFF
TRBV5-1	TRBJ2-3	.	.	TGCGCCAGCAACTGGGGGACAGATACGCAGTATTTT	CASNWGTDTQYF
TRBV18	TRBJ2-5	.	.	TGTGCCAGCTCACCTTCACACCAACAAGAGACCCAGTACTTC	CASSPSHQQETQYF
TRBV6-5	TRBJ2-2	.	.	TGTGCCAGCAGTTCCGGGAAGGGGGACACCACCGGGGAGCTGTTTTTT	CASSSGKGDTTGELFF